This T cell receptor beta chain was obtained from a study of blood T cell repertoires in COVID-19. The overall study: Collection of acute and convalescent COVID-19 samples took place in the United States, Italy and Spain.

The CDR3 totals 13 residues. J gave up 3 bases and V 5 bases, and 2 bases lay outside the gene matches. Germline CDR1 reads LNHNV; CDR2 reads YYDKDF (reference sequence). Using immunoSEQ multiplex PCR, the repertoire was profiled, and TCRdb retains in-frame clones only, with some absent. The sample lists hundreds of thousands of clones, roughly 89% occurring once. Sequencing input: peripheral blood. The source is a man between 60 and 75 years old who had recovered from COVID-19. The V call is TRBV15, the J call TRBJ2-7; 9 nucleotides align to TRBD2. As DNA, the CDR3 is TGTGCCACCAGCGATAGCGGGGGCTACGAGCAGTACTTC. The encoded protein is CATSDSGGYEQYF.